This T cell receptor (beta chain) was sequenced during a study of long-term antiretroviral therapy in people with HIV (dated by TCRdb to the early 2020s). For the study in its entirety: The earliest samples were collected approximately a decade before the 2015 WHO recommendation for immediate ART, a period when ART was typically delayed until CD4 counts fell. Among the 25 to 30 participants with HIV, ten to twelve were female. The cohort contributed over 150 cryopreserved PBMC samples from about 33 adults with confirmed HIV infection, collected serially over a mean of approximately six years (range 1-12). A retrospective serial study tested whether ART initiation and durable HIV suppression were associated with changes in peripheral blood TRB repertoire composition and diversity. No cross-contamination during QIAcube processing turned up in test extractions that ran a monoclonal T-cell line alongside 25 to 35 polyclonal samples. Study-wide findings and limitations: Owing to limited PBMC availability, only the TCR beta chain was sequenced, without alpha chain pairing. Expanded TRB clones identified before ART initiation dominated the repertoire at all time points, although this dominance fluctuated and declined in many PLHIV after ART. Inferences about post-ART repertoire changes were limited because no data were available on ART adherence, viral resistance or therapy changes. Narrower CDR3 length ranges were observed in HIV repertoires than in controls, and an antigen-experienced repertoire with only a slight naive shift after ART was suggested by the network structure. The samples span the years 2004 to 2017, and the ART regimens used may be less effective than current regimens. Unsorted PBMC were profiled instead of sorted CD4+ and CD8+ T cells because pre-ART samples had limited cell numbers. Starting ART was linked to a significant rise in TRB diversity, yet even with long-term ART the diversity remained significantly lower than in transplant donor controls.

CDR1 MGHRA and CDR2 YSYEKL were looked up in the germline V gene. V is cut back by 4 bases and J by 2 bases, with 9 bases in the junction unmatched. Measured from the cysteine to the phenylalanine, the CDR3 is 17 residues long. Of the read, only the CDR3 DNA is kept; its 51 bases are in frame from base 1. A remark on this clone: This receptor's antigen is unknown. Nothing much larger sits one base from this clone, and base qualities are not available.

The immunoSEQ hsTCRB v3.0 assay was used at survey level resolution to sequence the TRB variable region. The targeted TRB sequencing depth was roughly 40,000-55,000 T-cell genomes per sample. Pooled TRB libraries were sequenced on an Illumina MiSeq with a v3 150-cycle kit. The original methods were these. Repertoire analysis was run in R within a reproducible Nextflow workflow that covered QC, data transformation and analysis. LymphoSeq2, an R package for AIRR-Seq data exploration, was used to implement custom analyses. A handful of samples yielding fewer than 5000 total TRB sequences were excluded, leaving 150 to 200 analyzed HIV repertoires. Among the 180 to 200 retained HIV repertoires, 55 to 65 were collected before ART initiation and roughly 130 were collected after ART initiation. Repertoires were downsampled to 5000 TRB nucleotide sequences, with summary statistics averaged over 100 downsampling iterations. Only TRB sequences with CDR3 regions of at least seven amino acids were retained for analysis. A Shannon entropy-derived clonality score and the Gini coefficient were used to measure diversity. Repertoire networks linked the top 5000 CDR3 amino acid sequences whenever two sequences differed by an edit distance of one. Antigen specificity groups and MHC restriction were predicted for TRB CDR3 amino acid sequences with GLIPH2. To flag known CMV, EBV, HIV or tissue antigen associations, CDR3 amino acid sequences were matched against VDJdb and McPAS-TCR. Pre-ART, post-ART and control groups were compared with Wilcoxon signed-rank tests and Holm-Bonferroni correction. TCRdb's version of the immuneACCESS table is confined to in-frame rearrangements and falls short of the full clone set. An unresolved V gene accounts for under half of the shortfall where checked; the remainder is of unknown origin. V and J calls and clone size follow that table, whereas D and trimming were derived from the DNA. The sample table holds 20,000 to 30,000 clones, of which approximately 82% were seen once. Roughly 4.6% of the sample comes from the top ten.

Participants were included only if at least one PBMC sample before ART initiation and at least two post-ART samples were available. Every participant with HIV received treatment in the United States of America. Before DNA extraction, cryopreserved samples of about 0.95-10 million PBMC were thawed and washed. At the time of the earliest PBMC sample, participants with HIV were aged between about 20 and 55 years. Each participant contributed PBMC samples from 1-4 timepoints before ART initiation and 2-8 timepoints after ART initiation, with a median of 7 samples. For every participant, serial HIV viral load, CD4+ T-cell count, ART history and demographic data were obtained. Genomic DNA was extracted from unsorted PBMC with a Qiagen kit on a QIAcube, with processing performed in batches of 12 samples.

This TCR came from a man between 18 and 29 years old with HIV. The sample consisted of unsorted PBMCs, taken 3 years after starting antiretroviral therapy. The chain couples TRBV4-1 to TRBJ2-5; TRBD2 lines up with 11 middle nucleotides. CDR3 sequence: CASSPRTRLAGQETQYF. The DNA sequence reads TGCGCCAGCAGCCCACGCACGCGACTAGCGGGGCAAGAGACCCAGTACTTC.